This record looks at one T cell receptor beta chain sequence and its context. The data originate from a study of cytomegalovirus exposure and HLA in healthy donors. The PCR had 60 Vbeta and 13 Jbeta primers. Assay used: immunoSEQ multiplex PCR; TCRdb lists only in-frame clones, some missing. This sample's table has 100,000 to 150,000 clones. CDR3 length: 13 amino acids. Germline lookup yields CDR1 MNHNY and CDR2 SVGAGI (reference sequence). V shed 7 bases, J shed 1 base, and the junction held 2 bases outside the gene matches. The clonotype was recovered from a young man in good health and CMV-seronegative. Sequencing was carried out using PBMCs. V gene TRBV6-6 combines with J gene TRBJ2-7; 9 bases match TRBD2. CDR3 residues: CASMAGGSYEQYF. The CDR3 DNA is TGTGCCAGCATGGCGGGAGGGTCCTACGAGCAGTACTTC.